Each of the 21 T cell receptor beta chains below was sequenced from the same sample in a study of CD8 T cells in ankylosing spondylitis. Each CDR3 protein gets one entry after TCRdb re-called the 5' RACE reads with MiXCR. The sample lists about 5,700 distinct CDR3 sequences, approximately 2.1% occurring once. The sequenced sample consisted of blood, either unsorted or a sorted T cell fraction (not recorded which). These receptor sequences come from a male donor with ankylosing spondylitis or in good health (not recorded which).

Many counts were recorded for this clonotype. This chain joins TRBV9 and TRBJ2-5, with D perhaps matching TRBD2 (6 bases). This CDR3 has 14 residues. The V and J ends lost 2 bases and 4 bases respectively, with 12 bases between them. Germline values: CDR1 SGDLS, CDR2 YYNGEE. CDR3 amino acids: CASSVRVGGETQYF. DNA of the CDR3: TGTGCCAGCAGCGTCAGGGTGGGAGGAGAGACCCAGTACTTC.

The sample holds many counts of this clonotype. The genes are TRBV9 and TRBJ2-2; TRBD2 matches at 8 bases. V was pared by 0 bases and J by 3 bases, with 4 bases of the junction left unmatched. This CDR3 is built from 16 residues. CDR1 and CDR2 (germline): SGDLS, YYNGEE. The CDR3 sequence is CASSVVAGGHTGELFF. CDR3 DNA sequence: TGTGCCAGCAGCGTAGTGGCGGGAGGCCACACCGGGGAGCTGTTTTTT.

This clonotype is classed as medium-sized. The chain combines TRBV9 with TRBJ2-2; the D gene could be TRBD1 or TRBD2 (5 bases each). Trimming removed 3 bases at V and 3 bases at J, with 9 bases between. Germline CDR1 and CDR2: SGDLS and YYNGEE. The CDR3 contains 14 residues. CDR3 bases: TGTGCCAGCAGCGGCCCGGGGCACACCGGGGAGCTGTTTTTT. This encodes CASSGPGHTGELFF.

This clonotype was picked up many times. This chain uses TRBV9 with TRBJ2-6; D possibly uses TRBD1 or TRBD2 (6 bases each). This CDR3 comprises 18 residues. V lost 6 bases and J lost 0, with 19 bases in between. Germline assignment: CDR1 SGDLS and CDR2 YYNGEE. The CDR3 protein is CASTIGGGPSSGANVLTF. In DNA form, the CDR3 reads TGTGCCAGCACAATAGGAGGGGGGCCCTCCTCTGGGGCCAACGTCCTGACTTTC. Full variable domain (rest looked up from reference TRBV9 and TRBJ2-6): DSGVTQTPKHLITATGQRVTLRCSPRSGDLSVYWYQQSLDQGLQFLIQYYNGEERAKGNILERFSAQQFPDLHSELNLSSLELGDSALYFCASTIGGGPSSGANVLTFGAGSRLTVL.

This clonotype was counted at least ten times. The rearrangement uses TRBV9 and TRBJ2-4, with D uncertain. The germline V and J ends were trimmed by 0 bases and 8 bases, with 15 bases remaining between them. There are 15 residues in the CDR3. In germline, CDR1 is SGDLS, CDR2 YYNGEE. DNA for the CDR3: TGTGCCAGCAGCGTAGCTTTTAGGGTAACGGACATTCAGTACTTC. As protein: CASSVAFRVTDIQYF.

Ten or more counts support this clonotype. The rearrangement joins TRBV9 to TRBJ2-7, with D maybe TRBD2 (5 bases). This CDR3 spans 15 amino acids. Trimming stripped 4 bases from V and 0 bases from J, with 14 bases between. CDR1 is SGDLS, CDR2 YYNGEE, per germline. The CDR3 sequence: CASSLSGVNSYEQYF. The CDR3 DNA reads as TGTGCCAGCAGCCTCTCCGGGGTGAACTCCTACGAGCAGTACTTC.

This clonotype was counted ten times or more. J is TRBJ2-7 and V is TRBV9; 7 bases map to TRBD1. The germline gives CDR1 SGDLS, CDR2 YYNGEE. CDR3 length: 14 amino acids. The ends lost 2 bases at V and 0 bases at J; junction bases unmatched: 2. Here the CDR3 DNA reads TGTGCCAGCAGCGTTACAGGGGTCTCCTACGAGCAGTACTTC. It yields the protein CASSVTGVSYEQYF. The variable domain in full, with the rest retrieved from reference TRBV9 and TRBJ2-7, is DSGVTQTPKHLITATGQRVTLRCSPRSGDLSVYWYQQSLDQGLQFLIQYYNGEERAKGNILERFSAQQFPDLHSELNLSSLELGDSALYFCASSVTGVSYEQYFGPGTRLTVT.

This clonotype is medium-sized. The rearrangement links TRBV9 to TRBJ2-7, with 11 bases identical to TRBD2. CDR3 length: 14 amino acids. CDR1 and CDR2 (germline): SGDLS, YYNGEE. With 4 bases clipped from V and 2 bases from J, the junction kept 2 bases outside the gene matches. The CDR3 DNA reads TGTGCCAGCAGCCCGGGACTAGCGGCCTACGAGCAGTACTTC. Translating it yields CASSPGLAAYEQYF.

This clonotype appeared many times. The rearrangement uses TRBV9 and TRBJ2-3; 10 positions match TRBD2. This CDR3 is 17 amino acids long. V shed 1 base and J 3 bases; nucleotides not matched to a gene: 8. Per germline, CDR1 SGDLS and CDR2 YYNGEE. DNA for the CDR3: TGTGCCAGCAGCGTACCGCTGCTAGCGGGGGATACAGATACGCAGTATTTT. The encoded protein is CASSVPLLAGDTDTQYF. Based on the CDR3 plus reference TRBV9 and TRBJ2-3, the full variable domain is DSGVTQTPKHLITATGQRVTLRCSPRSGDLSVYWYQQSLDQGLQFLIQYYNGEERAKGNILERFSAQQFPDLHSELNLSSLELGDSALYFCASSVPLLAGDTDTQYFGPGTRLTVL.

This clonotype ranks as medium-sized. This chain links TRBV9 with TRBJ2-2, with D uncertain. Germline assignment: CDR1 SGDLS and CDR2 YYNGEE. V was clipped by 3 bases and J by 2 bases, with 11 bases between them. The CDR3 has 15 amino acids. The CDR3 nucleotides read TGTGCCAGCAGCGCCTGGGTCCTAAACACCGGGGAGCTGTTTTTT. Residues: CASSAWVLNTGELFF.

CDR3 in amino acids: CASSVSENTEAFF. CDR3 coding DNA: TGTGCCAGCAGCGTTTCTGAGAACACTGAAGCTTTCTTT. J is TRBJ1-1 and V is TRBV9; D remains unclear. V lost 2 bases and J 1 base, leaving 6 bases between the germline ends. Germline CDR1 is SGDLS and CDR2 is YYNGEE. The CDR3 has 13 amino acids. Looking up the rest from reference TRBV9 and TRBJ1-1 gives the full variable domain: DSGVTQTPKHLITATGQRVTLRCSPRSGDLSVYWYQQSLDQGLQFLIQYYNGEERAKGNILERFSAQQFPDLHSELNLSSLELGDSALYFCASSVSENTEAFFGQGTRLTVV.

This clonotype was picked up many times. This chain links TRBV9 with TRBJ2-3; 9 nucleotides agree with TRBD2. The germline V gene encodes CDR1 SGDLS and CDR2 YYNGEE. Trimming cost V 3 bases and J 5 bases; bases outside gene matches: 10. CDR3 length equals 16 residues. The CDR3 spells CASSEGAGGPVDTQYF. DNA of the CDR3: TGTGCCAGCAGCGAGGGGGCGGGAGGGCCAGTAGATACGCAGTATTTT.

In its sample, this clonotype is medium-sized. J is TRBJ2-1 and V is TRBV9; 8 positions agree with TRBD2. The CDR3 runs 15 residues. V lost 6 bases and J lost 0; bases outside the gene matches: 5. Looked up from germline, CDR1 is SGDLS and CDR2 is YYNGEE. The CDR3 loop is CASTKTSASYNEQFF. The DNA for the CDR3 is TGTGCCAGCACGAAGACTAGCGCCTCCTACAATGAGCAGTTCTTC.

This clonotype is medium-sized by share. The J gene is TRBJ2-7, the V gene TRBV9, with D unresolved. The CDR3 is 15 amino acids. Germline lookup yields CDR1 SGDLS and CDR2 YYNGEE. Trimming removed 1 base at V and 1 base at J, with 12 bases between. The CDR3 reads CASSVHLGRSYEQYF. The CDR3 DNA sequence: TGTGCCAGCAGCGTACATTTGGGCAGGTCCTACGAGCAGTACTTC.

This clonotype was counted many times. The V gene is TRBV9, the J gene TRBJ2-3; no firm D call. Germline V lookup: CDR1 SGDLS, CDR2 YYNGEE. The CDR3 totals 16 residues. Trimming pared 0 bases from V and 0 bases from J, leaving 11 bases between. The CDR3 nucleotides read TGTGCCAGCAGCGTAGCTGCCGGAATGAGCACAGATACGCAGTATTTT. Its protein product is CASSVAAGMSTDTQYF.

This clonotype was recorded at least ten times. The chain employs TRBV14 and TRBJ2-7, with D possibly TRBD1 on 5 matching bases. The germline CDR1 and CDR2 sequences are SGHDN and FVKESK. The CDR3 is made up of 13 amino acids. V was cut by 5 bases and J by 2 bases, with 10 bases left in between. This CDR3 is CASSFRQPYEQYF. The CDR3 DNA reads TGTGCCAGCAGCTTCCGACAGCCCTACGAGCAGTACTTC.

By proportion, this clonotype is medium-sized. The rearrangement joins TRBV9 to TRBJ2-7; D is unclear. There are 13 residues in the CDR3. Germline V gives CDR1 SGDLS, CDR2 YYNGEE. V gave up 0 bases and J gave up 2 bases, with 6 bases separating them. CDR3 amino acids: CASSVGQTYEQYF. The CDR3 DNA sequence: TGTGCCAGCAGCGTAGGGCAGACCTACGAGCAGTACTTC.

Relative to its sample, this clonotype is medium-sized (0.01 to 0.1%). This sequence joins TRBV9 and TRBJ1-6; a weak D match, TRBD1 (6 bases). This CDR3 region has 15 residues. Trimming shortened V by 4 bases and J by 6 bases, and 14 bases separated the two germline ends. The germline CDR1 and CDR2 sequences are SGDLS and YYNGEE. The CDR3 reads CASSSVTGFNSPLHF. CDR3 coding DNA: TGTGCCAGCAGCTCCGTTACAGGGTTTAATTCACCCCTCCACTTT.

This clonotype is termed medium-sized. The genes are TRBV9 and TRBJ2-7; 7 bases line up with TRBD1. This CDR3 region has 16 residues. J gave up 5 bases and V 2 bases, and 13 bases lay outside the gene matches. CDR1 and CDR2 from the germline V gene are SGDLS and YYNGEE. The CDR3 nucleotides are TGTGCCAGCAGCGTCCTTCCCCACCTCACAGGGGACGAGCAGTACTTC. This encodes CASSVLPHLTGDEQYF.

This clonotype was recorded at least ten times. The rearrangement uses TRBV9 and TRBJ2-7; possible D gene TRBD2, 6 bases. V lost 3 bases, J lost 2 bases, and 15 bases lay in between. CDR1 and CDR2 from the germline V gene are SGDLS and YYNGEE. This CDR3 contains 15 residues. The CDR3 reads CASSARDSSAYEQYF. In DNA form, the CDR3 reads TGTGCCAGCAGCGCCCGGGACTCCTCAGCCTACGAGCAGTACTTC.

At least ten counts were recorded for this clonotype. This chain joins TRBV9 and TRBJ2-1, with D uncertain. Germline CDR1 reads SGDLS; CDR2 reads YYNGEE. CDR3 size: 12 residues. Trimming cost V 7 bases and J 6 bases, with 11 bases left between them. The CDR3 spells CASGSISNEQFF. Here the CDR3 DNA reads TGTGCCAGCGGCTCTATCTCCAATGAGCAGTTCTTC.